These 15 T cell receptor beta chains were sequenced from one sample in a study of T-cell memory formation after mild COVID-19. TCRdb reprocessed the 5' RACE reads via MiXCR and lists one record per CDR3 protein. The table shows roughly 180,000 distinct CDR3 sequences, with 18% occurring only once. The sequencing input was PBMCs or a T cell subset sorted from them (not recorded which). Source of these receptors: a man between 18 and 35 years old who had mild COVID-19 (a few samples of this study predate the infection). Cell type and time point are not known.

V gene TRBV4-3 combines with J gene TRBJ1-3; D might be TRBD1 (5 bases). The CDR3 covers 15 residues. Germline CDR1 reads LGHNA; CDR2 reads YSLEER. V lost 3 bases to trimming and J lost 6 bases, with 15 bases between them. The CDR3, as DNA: TGCGCCAGCAGCCAGAATGGGGGGAATGTAAACACCATATATTTT. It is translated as CASSQNGGNVNTIYF.

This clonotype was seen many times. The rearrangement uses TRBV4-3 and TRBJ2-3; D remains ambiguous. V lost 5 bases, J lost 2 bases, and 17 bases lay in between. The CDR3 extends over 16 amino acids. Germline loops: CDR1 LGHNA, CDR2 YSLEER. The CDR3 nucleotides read TGCGCCAGCAGCGATTCAGTAGGGCAACCCACAGATACGCAGTATTTT. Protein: CASSDSVGQPTDTQYF.

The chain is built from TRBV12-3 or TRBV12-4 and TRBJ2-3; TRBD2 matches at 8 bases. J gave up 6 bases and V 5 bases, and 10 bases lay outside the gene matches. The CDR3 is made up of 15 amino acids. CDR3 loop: CASSPPGGRSDTQYF. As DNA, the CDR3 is TGTGCCAGCAGTCCGCCGGGGGGGCGCAGTGATACGCAGTATTTT.

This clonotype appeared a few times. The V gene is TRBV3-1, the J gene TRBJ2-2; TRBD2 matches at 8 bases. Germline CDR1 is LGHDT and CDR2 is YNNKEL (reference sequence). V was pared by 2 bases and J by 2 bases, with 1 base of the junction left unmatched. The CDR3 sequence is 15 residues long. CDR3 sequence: CASSQSGGNTGELFF. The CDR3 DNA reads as TGTGCCAGCAGCCAAAGCGGGGGCAACACCGGGGAGCTGTTTTTT.

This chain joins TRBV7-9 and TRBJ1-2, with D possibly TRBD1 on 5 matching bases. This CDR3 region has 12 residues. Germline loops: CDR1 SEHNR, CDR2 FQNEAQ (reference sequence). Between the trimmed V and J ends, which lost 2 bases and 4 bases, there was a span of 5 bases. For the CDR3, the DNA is TGTGCCAGCAGCTTAACAGGCTATGGCTACACCTTC. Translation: CASSLTGYGYTF. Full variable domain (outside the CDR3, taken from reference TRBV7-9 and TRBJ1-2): DTGVSQNPRHKITKRGQNVTFRCDPISEHNRLYWYRQTLGQGPEFLTYFQNEAQLEKSRLLSDRFSAERPKGSFSTLEIQRTEQGDSAMYLCASSLTGYGYTFGSGTRLTVV.

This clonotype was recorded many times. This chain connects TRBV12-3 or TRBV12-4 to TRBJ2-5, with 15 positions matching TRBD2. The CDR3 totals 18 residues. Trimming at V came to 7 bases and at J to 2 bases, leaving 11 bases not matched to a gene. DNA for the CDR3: TGTGCCAGCACCCGCGGACTAGCGGGGGGGAACCGTCAAGAGACCCAGTACTTC. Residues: CASTRGLAGGNRQETQYF.

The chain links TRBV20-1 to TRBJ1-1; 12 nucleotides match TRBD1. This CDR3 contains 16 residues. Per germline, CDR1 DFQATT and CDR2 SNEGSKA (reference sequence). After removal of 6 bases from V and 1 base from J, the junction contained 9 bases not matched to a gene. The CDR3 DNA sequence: TGCAGTGCGACGCCGGGACAGGGGGCCGAGAACACTGAAGCTTTCTTT. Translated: CSATPGQGAENTEAFF.

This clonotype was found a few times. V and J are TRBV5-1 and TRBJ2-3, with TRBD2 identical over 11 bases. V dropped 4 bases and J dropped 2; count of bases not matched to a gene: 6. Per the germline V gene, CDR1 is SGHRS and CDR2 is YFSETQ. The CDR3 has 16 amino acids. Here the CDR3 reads CASSEGLAVPTDTQYF. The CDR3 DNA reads TGCGCCAGCAGCGAGGGACTAGCGGTTCCCACAGATACGCAGTATTTT.

The CDR3: CSASRLAGYNEQFF. The CDR3 region has the DNA TGCAGTGCTAGCCGGCTAGCTGGCTACAATGAGCAGTTCTTC. The V call is TRBV20-1, the J call TRBJ2-1; D may be TRBD2 (5 bases). The CDR3 has 14 residues. CDR1 is DFQATT and CDR2 is SNEGSKA in the germline V gene (reference sequence). V was cut by 3 bases and J by 3 bases, with 12 bases left in between.

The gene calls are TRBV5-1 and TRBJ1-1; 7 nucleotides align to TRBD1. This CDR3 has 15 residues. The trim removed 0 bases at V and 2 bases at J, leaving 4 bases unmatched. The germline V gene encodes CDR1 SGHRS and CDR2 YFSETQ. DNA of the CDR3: TGCGCCAGCAGCTTGGCCGGGACAGTCAACACTGAAGCTTTCTTT. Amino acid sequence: CASSLAGTVNTEAFF.

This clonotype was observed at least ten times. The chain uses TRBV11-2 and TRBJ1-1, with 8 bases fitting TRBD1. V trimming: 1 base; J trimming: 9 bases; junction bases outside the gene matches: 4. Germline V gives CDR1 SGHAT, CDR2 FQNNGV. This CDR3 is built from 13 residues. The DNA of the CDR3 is TGTGCCAGCAGCTTAGTCCCCAGGGGGCAAGCTTTCTTT. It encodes CASSLVPRGQAFF.

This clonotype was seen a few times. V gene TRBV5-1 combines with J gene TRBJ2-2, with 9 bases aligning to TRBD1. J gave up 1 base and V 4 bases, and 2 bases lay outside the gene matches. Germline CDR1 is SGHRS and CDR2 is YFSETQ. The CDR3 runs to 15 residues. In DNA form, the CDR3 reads TGCGCCAGCAGCCAGGACAGGGGGAACACCGGGGAGCTGTTTTTT. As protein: CASSQDRGNTGELFF.

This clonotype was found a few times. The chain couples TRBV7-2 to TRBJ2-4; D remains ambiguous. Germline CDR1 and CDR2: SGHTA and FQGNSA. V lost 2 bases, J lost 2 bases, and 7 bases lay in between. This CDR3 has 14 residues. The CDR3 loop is CASSLFGPKNIQYF. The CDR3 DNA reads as TGTGCCAGCAGCTTATTTGGGCCCAAAAACATTCAGTACTTC.

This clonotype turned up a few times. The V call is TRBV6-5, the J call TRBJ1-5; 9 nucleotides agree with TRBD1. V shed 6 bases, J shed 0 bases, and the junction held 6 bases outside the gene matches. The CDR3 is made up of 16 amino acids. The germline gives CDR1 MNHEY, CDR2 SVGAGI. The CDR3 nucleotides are TGTGCCAGCAGCCGGACAGGGGACCTTAGCAATCAGCCCCAGCATTTT. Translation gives CASSRTGDLSNQPQHF.

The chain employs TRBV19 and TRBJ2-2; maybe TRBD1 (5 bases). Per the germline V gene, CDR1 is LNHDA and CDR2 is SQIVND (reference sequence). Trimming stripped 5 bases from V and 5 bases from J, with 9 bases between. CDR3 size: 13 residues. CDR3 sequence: CASSAGSTGELFF. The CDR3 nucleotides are TGTGCCAGTAGTGCAGGGTCGACCGGGGAGCTGTTTTTT.